Listed here are 25 T cell receptor beta chains from one sample, sequenced in a study of T cell clones after liver transplantation. TCRdb keeps only in-frame clones here, not all; method: immunoSEQ multiplex PCR. The sample has tens of thousands of clones; approximately 63% are singletons. The specimen comprised CD4+ T cells from blood, sampled at the approximately 16-month timepoint. The source of these receptors is a human patient who received a liver transplant. The graft donor may have contributed some T cells.

This clone was recorded only once. This chain joins TRBV28 and TRBJ1-3; tentatively, D is TRBD1 (6 bases). This CDR3 region has 14 residues. The V end was cut by 6 bases, the J end by 0 bases, with 9 bases between. In germline, CDR1 is MDHEN, CDR2 SYDVKM. The CDR3 spells CASRSTGSGNTIYF. The CDR3 DNA sequence: TGTGCCAGCAGATCGACAGGCTCTGGAAACACCATATATTTT.

This clone was picked up a small number of times. This chain uses TRBV2 with TRBJ2-2, with D perhaps matching TRBD1 (6 bases). The length of the CDR3 is 14 residues. The V end was cut by 6 bases, the J end by 5 bases, with 13 bases between. The germline CDR1 and CDR2 sequences are SNHLY and FYNNEI. The CDR3 sequence is CASRPRGGTGELFF. DNA of the CDR3: TGTGCCAGCAGGCCCAGGGGTGGAACCGGGGAGCTGTTTTTT.

The rearrangement uses TRBV4-3 and TRBJ1-2; TRBD1 is a possible D gene (6 bases). The CDR3 is 16 residues long. V shed 0 bases and J shed 5 bases, with 16 bases lying between them. Germline V gene data show CDR1 as LGHNA and CDR2 as YSLEER. CDR3 sequence reads: CASSQESRQDLYGYTF. CDR3 DNA sequence: TGCGCCAGCAGCCAAGAGTCGAGACAGGACCTATATGGCTACACCTTC.

This clone was recorded a few times. The chain employs TRBV19 and TRBJ1-5, with D possibly TRBD1 on 5 matching bases. Trimming shortened V by 3 bases and J by 8 bases, and 11 bases separated the two germline ends. From germline, CDR1 is LNHDA and CDR2 SQIVND (reference sequence). This CDR3 spans 13 amino acids. The CDR3 bases are TGTGCCAGTAGTATGGGTACAGGTGAGCCCCAGCATTTT. It is translated as CASSMGTGEPQHF.

The chain links TRBV19 to TRBJ2-2, with 9 bases matching TRBD2. Germline trimming cut 9 bases from V and 3 bases from J; bases unmatched to any gene: 5. This CDR3 comprises 14 residues. Germline V gene lookup returns CDR1 LNHDA and CDR2 SQIVND (reference sequence). The CDR3 here is CASKRGADTGELFF. CDR3 nucleotides: TGTGCCAGCAAGCGGGGGGCTGACACCGGGGAGCTGTTTTTT.

This clone was observed a handful of times. The chain couples TRBV7-8 to TRBJ2-5; D gene uncertain. Trimming left V 4 bases short and J 2 bases short, with 8 bases between. Germline CDR1 and CDR2: SGHVS and FQNEAQ. The CDR3 runs 13 residues. The CDR3 sequence is CASSSLGQETQYF. CDR3 coding DNA: TGTGCCAGCAGCTCCCTGGGGCAAGAGACCCAGTACTTC.

The CDR3 bases are TGTGCCAGCAGTGAACCAGGGATGGGCACTGAAGCTTTCTTT. Protein product: CASSEPGMGTEAFF. This chain uses TRBV6-1 with TRBJ1-1; maybe TRBD1 (5 bases). V dropped 2 bases and J dropped 4 bases, with 11 bases sitting between them. This CDR3 region has 14 residues. The germline V gene has CDR1 MNHNS and CDR2 SASEGT.

J is TRBJ2-1 and V is TRBV4-3, with D unclear. The CDR3 is made up of 12 amino acids. V was clipped by 1 base and J by 9 bases, with 7 bases between them. The germline V gene has CDR1 LGHNA and CDR2 YSLEER. The CDR3: CASSQVMGEQFF. In DNA form, the CDR3 reads TGCGCCAGCAGCCAAGTCATGGGTGAGCAGTTCTTC.

This clone was seen a single time. The chain has TRBV12-5 and TRBJ1-2; the D gene is possibly TRBD1 (6 bases). The CDR3 is 11 amino acids. The germline CDR1 and CDR2 sequences are LGHNT and FRNRAP. The germline V and J ends were trimmed by 8 bases and 7 bases, with 11 bases remaining between them. The CDR3 protein is CASTEGGGYTF. As DNA, the CDR3 is TGTGCTAGTACGGAGGGGGGTGGCTACACCTTC.

The chain carries TRBV2 and TRBJ2-7; D is undetermined. Germline V gives CDR1 SNHLY, CDR2 FYNNEI. This CDR3 spans 11 amino acids. Trimming took 4 bases from V and 7 from J, leaving 8 bases between them. The CDR3 nucleotides are TGTGCCAGCAGTGTCCTGGATGAGCAGTACTTC. It is translated as CASSVLDEQYF.

The chain is built from TRBV10-1 and TRBJ2-1; D possibly uses TRBD1 or TRBD2 (5 bases each). From germline, CDR1 is WNHNN and CDR2 SYGVQD (reference sequence). The CDR3 spans 14 residues. Trimming left V 0 bases short and J 5 bases short, with 8 bases between. Written as DNA, the CDR3 is TGCGCCAGCAGTGAGTCGGGACCCCACAATGAGCAGTTCTTC. Amino acid sequence: CASSESGPHNEQFF.

This chain uses TRBV30 with TRBJ1-5, with D perhaps TRBD1 (5 bases). Germline CDR1 and CDR2: GTSNPN and SVGIG (reference sequence). This CDR3 region has 14 residues. V was pared by 5 bases and J by 2 bases, with 13 bases between. CDR3 amino acids: CAWARQGGNQPQHF. The CDR3 DNA sequence: TGTGCCTGGGCCCGGCAAGGGGGCAATCAGCCCCAGCATTTT.

The chain uses TRBV5-1 and TRBJ2-7, with D perhaps matching TRBD1 or TRBD2 (7 bases each). CDR1 and CDR2 (germline): SGHRS, YFSETQ. This CDR3 has 15 residues. The V end lost 4 bases, the J end lost 1 base, and 15 bases lay between the germline ends. The CDR3 spells CASSPGGTDSYEQYV. The CDR3 nucleotides read TGCGCCAGCAGCCCCGGGGGGACAGATTCCTACGAGCAGTACGTC.

The chain uses TRBV4-2 and TRBJ2-5; TRBD1 agrees at 8 bases. The CDR3 is made up of 15 amino acids. Germline assignment: CDR1 LGHNA and CDR2 YNFKEQ. Trimming took 1 base from V and 3 from J; bases not matched to a gene: 4. CDR3 in amino acids: CASSQGSGGEETQYF. DNA for the CDR3: TGTGCCAGCAGCCAAGGATCAGGGGGCGAAGAGACCCAGTACTTC.

This clone was counted only a few times. The rearrangement links TRBV2 to TRBJ1-2; D remains unclear. V lost 0 bases to trimming and J lost 5 bases, with 10 bases between them. Germline assignment: CDR1 SNHLY and CDR2 FYNNEI. The CDR3 contains 14 residues. CDR3 in DNA: TGTGCCAGCAGTGAAGCGGAGGGTGGGTATGGCTACACCTTC. Translating gives CASSEAEGGYGYTF.

In this sample, this clone turned up a few times. The rearrangement uses TRBV7-2 and TRBJ2-7; 10 bases agree with TRBD1. The CDR3 has 14 residues. The junction had 2 bases not matched to a gene; V was cut back by 2 bases and J by 4 bases. Germline loops: CDR1 SGHTA, CDR2 FQGNSA. CDR3 region: CASSLLGQGYEQYF. For the CDR3, the DNA is TGTGCCAGCAGCTTACTGGGACAGGGGTACGAGCAGTACTTC.

The chain employs TRBV7-2 and TRBJ2-3; no definite D call. V dropped 6 bases and J dropped 2 bases, with 12 bases sitting between them. In germline, CDR1 is SGHTA, CDR2 FQGNSA. This CDR3 is built from 14 residues. The CDR3 loop reads CASRQRTHTDTQYF. The CDR3 nucleotides read TGTGCCAGCAGACAGAGGACGCACACAGATACGCAGTATTTT.

V is TRBV4-3 and J is TRBJ2-1; D not resolved. Trimming left V 0 bases short and J 2 bases short, with 11 bases between. The CDR3 covers 16 residues. Germline V gives CDR1 LGHNA, CDR2 YSLEER. DNA of the CDR3: TGCGCCAGCAGCCAAGATCGGAGCTTCCCCTACAATGAGCAGTTCTTC. It yields the protein CASSQDRSFPYNEQFF.

The V call is TRBV11-3, the J call TRBJ2-5, with D perhaps matching TRBD1 or TRBD2 (6 bases each). The V and J ends lost 5 bases and 5 bases respectively, with 15 bases between them. Germline lookup yields CDR1 SGHNT and CDR2 YENEEA. The CDR3 extends over 14 amino acids. CDR3 sequence reads: CASSVEGGAETQYF. The CDR3 region has the DNA TGTGCCAGCAGCGTCGAGGGGGGCGCGGAGACCCAGTACTTC.

The chain carries TRBV6-1 and TRBJ1-3; TRBD1 agrees at 8 bases. With V trimmed by 4 bases and J by 0 bases, 14 bases remained unmatched. From germline, CDR1 is MNHNS and CDR2 SASEGT. The CDR3 covers 19 residues. The CDR3 coding sequence is TGTGCCAGCAGTGTACAAATTCCGGGACAGGCAGCCTCTGGAAACACCATATATTTT. The encoded protein is CASSVQIPGQAASGNTIYF.

The CDR3 nucleotides are TGTGCCAGCAGCGGACAGGGGCTCACAGATACGCAGTATTTT. It codes for CASSGQGLTDTQYF. This sequence joins TRBV4-2 and TRBJ2-3; the match to TRBD1 covers 9 bases. This CDR3 contains 14 residues. Germline trimming cut 5 bases from V and 2 bases from J; bases unmatched to any gene: 2. From germline, CDR1 is LGHNA and CDR2 YNFKEQ.

The chain recombines TRBV11-3 with TRBJ2-5; either TRBD1 or TRBD2 may fit D (6 bases each). Germline values: CDR1 SGHNT, CDR2 YENEEA. The V and J ends lost 1 base and 1 base respectively, with 10 bases between them. This CDR3 contains 15 residues. The CDR3 bases are TGTGCCAGCAGCTTAGTAGGGGGGATCCAAGAGACCCAGTACTTC. This gives the protein CASSLVGGIQETQYF. Filled out from reference TRBV11-3 and TRBJ2-5, the complete variable domain reads EAGVVQSPRYKIIEKKQPVAFWCNPISGHNTLYWYLQNLGQGPELLIRYENEEAVDDSQLPKDRFSAERLKGVDSTLKIQPAELGDSAVYLCASSLVGGIQETQYFGPGTRLLVL.

The rearrangement uses TRBV5-1 and TRBJ1-1; D is ambiguous. CDR1 is SGHRS and CDR2 is YFSETQ in the germline V gene. This CDR3 contains 15 residues. V was trimmed by 3 bases and J by 0 bases, leaving 12 bases between them. The DNA of the CDR3 is TGCGCCAGCAGCTCAACAGTCGAGATGAACACTGAAGCTTTCTTT. Protein sequence: CASSSTVEMNTEAFF.

The chain is built from TRBV6-5 and TRBJ1-1; a weak D match, TRBD1 (6 bases). V gave up 0 bases and J gave up 4 bases, with 15 bases separating them. Germline V gene sequence: CDR1 MNHEY, CDR2 SVGAGI. The CDR3 has 16 amino acids. CDR3 sequence reads: CASSYSRGAVGTEAFF. In DNA form, the CDR3 reads TGTGCCAGCAGTTACTCCCGGGGGGCGGTCGGCACTGAAGCTTTCTTT.

This rearrangement joins TRBV2 to TRBJ2-1; 11 bases match TRBD1. V shed 4 bases, J shed 7 bases, and the junction held 6 bases outside the gene matches. This CDR3 spans 15 amino acids. CDR1 is SNHLY, CDR2 FYNNEI, per germline. The CDR3 DNA sequence: TGTGCCAGCAGTGTAAGTGGACAGGGGGCGAATGAGCAGTTCTTC. Amino acids: CASSVSGQGANEQFF.